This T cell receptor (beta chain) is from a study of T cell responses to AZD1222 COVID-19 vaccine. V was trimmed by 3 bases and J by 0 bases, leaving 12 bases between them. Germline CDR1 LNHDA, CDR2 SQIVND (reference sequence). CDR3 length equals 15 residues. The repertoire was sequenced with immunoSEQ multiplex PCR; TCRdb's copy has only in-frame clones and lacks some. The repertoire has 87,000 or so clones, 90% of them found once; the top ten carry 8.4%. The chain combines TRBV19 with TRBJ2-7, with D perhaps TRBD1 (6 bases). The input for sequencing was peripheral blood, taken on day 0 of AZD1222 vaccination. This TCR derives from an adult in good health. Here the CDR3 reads CASSILTGSSYEQYF. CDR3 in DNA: TGTGCCAGTAGTATCCTGACAGGAAGCTCCTACGAGCAGTACTTC.